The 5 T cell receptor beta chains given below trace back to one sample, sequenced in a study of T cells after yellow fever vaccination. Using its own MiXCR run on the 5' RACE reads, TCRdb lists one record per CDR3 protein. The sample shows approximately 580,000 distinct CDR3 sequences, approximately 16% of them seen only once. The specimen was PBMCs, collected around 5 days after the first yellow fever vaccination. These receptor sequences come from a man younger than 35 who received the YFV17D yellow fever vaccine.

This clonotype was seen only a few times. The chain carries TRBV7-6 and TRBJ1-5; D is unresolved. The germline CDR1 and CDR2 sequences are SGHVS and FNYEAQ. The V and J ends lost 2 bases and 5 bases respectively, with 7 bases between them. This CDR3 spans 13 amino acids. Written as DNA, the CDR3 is TGTGCCAGCAGCTTAAATGATGATCAGCCCCAGCATTTT. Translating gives CASSLNDDQPQHF.

Here the CDR3 reads CASSSQGRSYEQYV. The CDR3 coding sequence is TGTGCCAGCAGTTCACAGGGACGCTCCTACGAGCAGTACGTC. This chain connects TRBV28 to TRBJ2-7; D possibly corresponds to TRBD1 (6 bases). Deletions cut 4 bases from V and 0 bases from J, with 10 bases between. This CDR3 is 14 amino acids long. The germline gives CDR1 MDHEN, CDR2 SYDVKM.

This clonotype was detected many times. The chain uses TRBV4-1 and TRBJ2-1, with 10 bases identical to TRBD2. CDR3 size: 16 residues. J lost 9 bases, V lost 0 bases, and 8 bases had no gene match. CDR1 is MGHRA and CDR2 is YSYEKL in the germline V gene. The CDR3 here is CASSQEAAGGPGEQFF. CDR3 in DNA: TGCGCCAGCAGCCAAGAGGCAGCGGGGGGGCCTGGTGAGCAGTTCTTC.

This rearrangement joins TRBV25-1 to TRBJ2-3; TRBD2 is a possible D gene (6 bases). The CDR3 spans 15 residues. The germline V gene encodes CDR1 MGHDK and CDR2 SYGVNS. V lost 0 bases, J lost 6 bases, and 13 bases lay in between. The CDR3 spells CASSEYFGGHDTQYF. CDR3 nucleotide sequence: TGTGCCAGCAGTGAATACTTCGGGGGTCACGATACGCAGTATTTT.

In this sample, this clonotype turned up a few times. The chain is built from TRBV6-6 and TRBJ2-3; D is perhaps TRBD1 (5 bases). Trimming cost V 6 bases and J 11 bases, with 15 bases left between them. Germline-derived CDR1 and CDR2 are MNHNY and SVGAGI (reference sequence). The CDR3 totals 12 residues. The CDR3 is CASSPGQRKQYF. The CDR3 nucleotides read TGTGCCAGCAGCCCTGGACAACGAAAGCAGTATTTT.